This T cell receptor (beta chain) comes out of a study of cytomegalovirus exposure and HLA in healthy donors. Study results and caveats: The authors confirmed in vitro that three CMV-associated chains were specific for CMV antigens. 150 to 200 TCR beta chains were listed as cytomegalovirus-associated. According to a subsequent analysis, TCR clusters from the first cohort were inclined to appear together in the roughly 120 validation repertoires.

Produced via immunoSEQ multiplex PCR; TCRdb's table is partial and in-frame only. Of around 140,000 clones listed, roughly 86% are singletons. Trimming took off 2 bases at V and 1 base at J, with 8 bases between the two ends. The CDR3 spans 14 residues. Germline assignment: CDR1 SEHNR and CDR2 FQNEAQ (reference sequence). In regard to this clone: Its antigen is currently unknown.

This clonotype was sampled from a man aged 18 to 35 in good health and CMV-seropositive. The sample consisted of PBMCs. This chain connects TRBV7-9 to TRBJ1-2; D possibly corresponds to TRBD1 (6 bases). CDR3 in DNA: TGTGCCAGCAGCTTACAGGGGAATAACTATGGCTACACCTTC. Its protein product is CASSLQGNNYGYTF.